This T cell receptor beta chain is drawn from a study of Ad26.COV2.S vaccination and SARS-CoV-2 variants (dated by TCRdb to about 2021). With respect to the entire study: Vaccine-arm donors were drawn from COV1001, a multicentre, randomized, double-blind, placebo-controlled phase I-IIa trial of Ad26.COV2.S in healthy adults. Dosing of Ad26.COV2.S was intramuscular, at either 5x10^10 or 1x10^11 viral particles, delivered as one shot or as two shots spaced 56 days apart. Sequencing of the TCRbeta repertoire served to evaluate the specificity and breadth of SARS-CoV-2-reactive T cell receptors following Ad26.COV2.S vaccination. The TCR-sequenced set comprised approximately 30 samples: approximately 19 Ad26.COV2.S vaccine recipients, 5 placebo recipients and 8 SARS-CoV-2 convalescent individuals. Participants in the trial were split at random into five groups of five each, receiving low-dose or high-dose Ad26.COV2.S once or twice, or else placebo on both occasions. Blinding of investigators to trial group allocation was maintained during experiments and outcome assessment. What the research found in general, with its limitations: Vaccine and placebo recipients had comparable non-spike TCR breadth, which fits with the vaccine containing only spike. The study lacked the statistical power to compare responses across vaccine doses or regimens. The authors noted that total T cell responses may have been underestimated by the TCR breadth and depth analyses. Substantial breadth of spike-specific CD8+ and CD4+ T cell responses was reported after vaccination. Compared with placebo recipients, Ad26.COV2.S recipients showed higher spike-specific TCR breadth (P = 0.0014).

The sample's treatment or condition, from its label and the paper: 15 to 20 received Ad26.COV2.S at low or high dose, single or two shots; about 5 received placebo; per-sample allocation not given. For vaccine and placebo recipients, the sequenced repertoires came from samples collected on day 63 after the first injection. In Cohort 1b, fewer than 30 adults aged 18-55 years were enrolled at a single site in Boston, USA, between 29 July and 7 August 2020. Ad26.COV2.S consisted of a replication-incompetent adenovirus type 26 vector by which a prefusion-stabilized SARS-CoV-2 spike protein from the original Wuhan strain was expressed. TCRbeta CDR3 regions were sequenced with the immunoSEQ Assay. After extraction, genomic DNA underwent amplification by bias-controlled multiplex PCR, followed by high-throughput sequencing. In the original analysis: To quantify the absolute abundance of each unique TCRbeta CDR3 region, sequences were collapsed and filtered. T cell fraction was estimated by normalizing TCRbeta template counts to usable DNA, which was measured by amplifying reference genes present in all nucleated cells. Repertoire TCRs were annotated as SARS-CoV-2-specific when V gene, CDR3 amino acid sequence and J gene were exactly matched to a known reactive TCR set. The reference SARS-CoV-2 TCR set came from MIRA and was filtered for enrichment in COVID-19-positive ImmuneCODE repertoires, removing public or cross-reactive TCRs. Using the MIRA antigens, annotated TCRs were further analysed by specific ORF or by position within an ORF. Depth was the summed frequency of annotated unique rearrangements, while breadth was defined as annotated unique rearrangements over total unique productive rearrangements. Two-sided Wilcoxon rank-sum tests were applied when comparing TCR breadth between groups. Entries here come from immuneACCESS through TCRdb and include only in-frame sequences with V and J called. Some clones fail to appear in such tables; in the studies checked, an unresolved V gene covers under half of the shortfall, and the cause of the remainder is unknown. Clone size and the V and J calls come from that table; the DNA yielded D and trimming. This sample holds approximately 250,000 clones; roughly nine tenths were observed only once. Roughly 3% of the sample is taken by the ten largest.

Counted from cysteine to phenylalanine, this CDR3 has 13 amino acids. Solely the CDR3 DNA is kept, with 39 bases framed from the first base. The germline V gene encodes CDR1 MNHEY and CDR2 SVGAGI. V is clipped by 4 bases and J by 3 bases, and the sequence between their germline boundaries is 9 bases long. Concerning this clone: This receptor's antigen is unknown. It has no much larger one-base neighbor in the sample; base qualities were not kept.

The chain was built from TRBV6-5 and TRBJ1-2, with the identity of the D gene unclear. This sequence was found in a person between 18 and 59 years old who received the Ad26.COV2.S COVID-19 vaccine or a placebo. This specimen was peripheral blood, taken in a trial of Ad26.COV2.S vaccine versus placebo. The CDR3 reads as follows: CASSFEGYYGYTF. The DNA sequence is TGTGCCAGCAGTTTCGAAGGCTACTATGGCTACACCTTC.